The present T cell receptor (beta chain) was sequenced within a study of blood T cell repertoires in COVID-19 (dated by TCRdb to the early 2020s). Regarding the complete study: The collaborator samples originated in the United States, Italy and Spain and spanned the acute and convalescent phases of COVID-19. The prospective study material was composed of cDNA or gDNA derived from T cells, B-cell-depleted T cells, or PBMCs. Subjects who had been exposed to COVID-19, were actively infected with it, or had recovered from it provided the deeply sampled blood TCRbeta repertoires that made up the dataset. The repertoires were released in a freely available public database meant as a resource for research on the immune response to SARS-CoV-2. The samples were drawn from two sources: the first 160 participants of the ongoing ImmuneRACE study, and fewer than 1,500 subjects contributed by 6 global collaborators. A de-identified subject ID, COVID-19 status, age in years and sex were almost always included in the sample metadata. Where available, HLA class I and class II types were obtained from metadata supplied by the sample provider rather than from assay-based typing.

The germline V gene specifies SGDLS as CDR1 and YYNGEE as CDR2. After removal of 4 bases from V and 4 bases from J, the junction retains 4 bases not matched to a gene. Measured from the cysteine to the phenylalanine, the CDR3 is 15 residues long. Of all the DNA, just the CDR3 is kept, 45 bases in frame from base 1. Enrolling through a virtual design, the prospective study's participants ranged in age from roughly 18 to 100 years and lived across about two dozen United States geographic areas. In the prospective study, participants were assigned to cohorts based on the clinical history participants reported in a screening survey and a study questionnaire. ImmuneRACE Cohort 3 recovered participants were defined by two consecutive negative NP/OP PCR tests, healthcare professional clearance, or symptom resolution. Mobile phlebotomists in the prospective study collected whole blood, serum and a nasopharyngeal or oropharyngeal swab from every participant. Additional blood draws and questionnaires over an approximately two-month period could optionally be provided by prospective study participants. Prospective study blood samples were shipped either frozen or at room temperature before DNA extraction.

Summary of the overall study and its limitations: Clinical and demographic metadata were provided uncurated, with the amount varying by source and participant.

As regards this clone: Its binding antigen is unknown. The sample holds no much larger clone one base away, and base qualities are not on file.

TCRbeta CDR3 regions were amplified from genomic DNA using the immunoSEQ Assay, a bias-controlled multiplex PCR. Per the original workflow: The number of nucleated cells in each sample was estimated by amplification of reference gene primers within the assay. Sequence reads were collapsed and filtered to measure the absolute abundance of every unique TCRbeta CDR3 rearrangement. Productive Simpson clonality was computed per sample as the square root of Simpson's diversity index over productive rearrangements. Not all clones reach the TCRdb copy of this immuneACCESS table, which keeps in-frame sequences only. Checked studies attribute under half of the gap to unresolved V genes and leave the rest unexplained. From that table come the V and J calls and clone size; the DNA was used to work out D and trimming. Present in this sample are fewer than 250,000 clones, about four fifths of which were seen just once. Approximately 2% of the sample goes to the ten largest clones.

Rearrangement joined TRBV9 to TRBJ2-1, with 11 bases matching TRBD2. Source material: PBMCs or T cells enriched from blood (not recorded which). This clonotype was obtained from a man aged 55-75 years who had recovered from COVID-19. The DNA sequence is as follows: TGTGCCAGCAGCATTAGCGGGGGGGCATACAATGAGCAGTTCTTC. Translated, it gives CASSISGGAYNEQFF.